This T cell receptor beta chain was sequenced in a study of T cell repertoires in cytomegalovirus infection. Study details: Well-studied HLA-B-restricted epitopes and recently identified HLA-C-restricted epitopes of CMV were both used in the study. An indication of both CMV infection and matching HLA type came from public TCR beta signatures. Study outcomes and limitations: The study found HLA-C-restricted CMV-specific TCR beta clonotypes dominating the ex vivo response. There were carriers of CMV plus the relevant HLA, and cumulative public TCR beta family frequency identified them.

With respect to this clonotype: The antigen remains unidentified.

The CDR3 is made up of 13 amino acids. Trimming took 2 bases from V and 14 from J, leaving 13 bases between them. The V gene's germline CDR1 is MNHEY and CDR2 SVGAGI. TCRdb reprocessed the reads with MiXCR, giving one entry per CDR3 protein. The table has about 150,000 distinct CDR3 sequences, approximately 30% seen once. The sample was CD8+ T cells from cultured PBMCs, taken from culture after CMV antigen stimulation. The clonotype was recovered from a human donor in good health (CMV status not recorded). Some clones in this sample may be carry-over from other donors' samples. This chain links TRBV6-5 with TRBJ1-6; D possibly corresponds to TRBD1 (5 bases). The chain's CDR3 is CASSYGGGFTLHF. CDR3 in DNA: TGTGCCAGCAGTTACGGGGGGGGTTTCACCCTCCACTTT.